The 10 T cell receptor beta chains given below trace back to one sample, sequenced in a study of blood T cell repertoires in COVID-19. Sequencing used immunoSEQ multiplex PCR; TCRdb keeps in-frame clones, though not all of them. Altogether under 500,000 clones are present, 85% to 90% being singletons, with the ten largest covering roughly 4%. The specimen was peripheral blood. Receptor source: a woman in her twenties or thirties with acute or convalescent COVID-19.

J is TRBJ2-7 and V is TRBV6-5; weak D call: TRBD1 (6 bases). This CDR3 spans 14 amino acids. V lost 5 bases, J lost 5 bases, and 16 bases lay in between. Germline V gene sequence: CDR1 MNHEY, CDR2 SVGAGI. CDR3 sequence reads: CASSNPGQHHEQYF. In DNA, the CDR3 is TGTGCCAGCAGTAACCCGGGACAACACCACGAGCAGTACTTC.

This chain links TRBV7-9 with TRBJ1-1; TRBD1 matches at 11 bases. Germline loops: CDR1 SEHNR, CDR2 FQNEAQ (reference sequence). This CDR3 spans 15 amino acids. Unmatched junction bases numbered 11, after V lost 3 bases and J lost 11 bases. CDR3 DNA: TGTGCCAGCAGCTTTAGGAGGGGACAGGGGGAGTTGGCTTTCTTT. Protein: CASSFRRGQGELAFF.

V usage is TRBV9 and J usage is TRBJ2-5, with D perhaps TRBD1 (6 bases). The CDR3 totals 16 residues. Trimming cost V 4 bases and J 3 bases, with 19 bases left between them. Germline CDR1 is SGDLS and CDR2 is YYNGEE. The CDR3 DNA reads TGTGCCAGCAGCAAAACCTTCGGACAGATGGAAGAGACCCAGTACTTC. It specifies CASSKTFGQMEETQYF.

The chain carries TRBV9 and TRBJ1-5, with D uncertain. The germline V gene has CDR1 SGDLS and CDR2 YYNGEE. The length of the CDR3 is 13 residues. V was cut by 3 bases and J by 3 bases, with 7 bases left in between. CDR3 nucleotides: TGTGCCAGCAGCGGGCGGCCCAATCAGCCCCAGCATTTT. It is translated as CASSGRPNQPQHF. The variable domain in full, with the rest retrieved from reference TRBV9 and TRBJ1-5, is DSGVTQTPKHLITATGQRVTLRCSPRSGDLSVYWYQQSLDQGLQFLIQYYNGEERAKGNILERFSAQQFPDLHSELNLSSLELGDSALYFCASSGRPNQPQHFGDGTRLSIL.

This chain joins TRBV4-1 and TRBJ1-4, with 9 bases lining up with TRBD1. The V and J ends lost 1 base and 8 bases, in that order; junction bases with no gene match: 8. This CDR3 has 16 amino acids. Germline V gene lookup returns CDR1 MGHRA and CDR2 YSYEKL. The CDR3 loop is CASSQGVGTGKEKLFF. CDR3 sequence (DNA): TGCGCCAGCAGCCAAGGAGTGGGGACAGGGAAGGAAAAACTGTTTTTT.

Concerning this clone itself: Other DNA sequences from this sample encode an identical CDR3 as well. The CDR3 here is CASSISRGTEAFF. The CDR3 DNA follows: TGTGCCAGTAGTATCAGTCGGGGAACTGAAGCTTTCTTT. The V call is TRBV19, the J call TRBJ1-1; D uncertain. This CDR3 comprises 13 residues. Trimming cost V 3 bases and J 5 bases, with 10 bases left between them. The germline V gene has CDR1 LNHDA and CDR2 SQIVND (reference sequence).

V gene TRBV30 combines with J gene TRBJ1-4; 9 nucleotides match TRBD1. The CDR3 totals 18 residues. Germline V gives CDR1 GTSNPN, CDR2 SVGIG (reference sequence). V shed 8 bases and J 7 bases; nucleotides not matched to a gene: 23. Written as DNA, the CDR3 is TGTGCCGGGGAGGGTAGGGGACAGGGTAACCCTAGAGGTGAAAAACTGTTTTTT. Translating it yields CAGEGRGQGNPRGEKLFF.

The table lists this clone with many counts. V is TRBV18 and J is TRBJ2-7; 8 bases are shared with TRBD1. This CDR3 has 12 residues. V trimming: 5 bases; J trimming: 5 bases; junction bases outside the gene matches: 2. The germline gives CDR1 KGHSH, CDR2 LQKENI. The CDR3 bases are TGTGCCAGCTCAGAGGACAGGGACGAGCAGTACTTC. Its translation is CASSEDRDEQYF.

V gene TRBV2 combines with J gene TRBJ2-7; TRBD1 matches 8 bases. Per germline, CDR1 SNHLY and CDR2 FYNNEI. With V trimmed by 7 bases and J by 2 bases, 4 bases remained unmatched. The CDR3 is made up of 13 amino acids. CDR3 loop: CASIQGAPYEQYF. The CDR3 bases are TGTGCCAGCATCCAGGGGGCGCCCTACGAGCAGTACTTC.

The CDR3 here is CSVPSSSYNEQFF. In DNA form, the CDR3 reads TGCAGCGTGCCGAGTAGCTCCTACAATGAGCAGTTCTTC. The V call is TRBV29-1, the J call TRBJ2-1; no clear D gene. CDR1 is SQVTM, CDR2 ANQGSEA, per germline. V lost 6 bases, J lost 0 bases, and 9 bases lay in between. The CDR3 is made up of 13 amino acids.